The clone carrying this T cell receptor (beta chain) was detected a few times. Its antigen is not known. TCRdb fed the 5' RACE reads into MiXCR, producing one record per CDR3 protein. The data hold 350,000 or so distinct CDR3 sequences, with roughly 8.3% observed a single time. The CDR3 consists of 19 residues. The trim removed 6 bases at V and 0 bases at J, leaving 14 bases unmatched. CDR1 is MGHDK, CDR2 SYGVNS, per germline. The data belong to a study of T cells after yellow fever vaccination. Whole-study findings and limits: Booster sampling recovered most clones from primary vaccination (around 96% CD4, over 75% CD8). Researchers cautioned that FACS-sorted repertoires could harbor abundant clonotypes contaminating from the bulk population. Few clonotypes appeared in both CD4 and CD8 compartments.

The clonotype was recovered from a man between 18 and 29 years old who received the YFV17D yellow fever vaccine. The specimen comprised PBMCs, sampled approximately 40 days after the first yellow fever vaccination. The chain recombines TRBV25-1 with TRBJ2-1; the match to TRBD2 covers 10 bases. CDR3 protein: CASSGRRTSGDSSYNEQFF. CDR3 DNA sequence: TGTGCCAGCAGCGGCCGTAGGACTAGCGGCGATAGCTCCTACAATGAGCAGTTCTTC.